These T cell receptor beta chains were read from a single sample in a study of blood T cell repertoires in COVID-19. Profiling relied on immunoSEQ multiplex PCR, and the TCRdb table lists in-frame clones only, not all of them. The data show some 190,000 clones, approximately 81% seen once. The sample was peripheral blood. These receptors came from a person aged 70 to 85 with COVID-19, enrolled during active disease. Each CDR3 is given with its conserved first and last residue.

J gene: TRBJ1-2
V gene: TRBV7-9
CDR3 length: 13
CDR3 protein: CASKLTGSYGYTF

J gene: TRBJ2-1
V gene: TRBV9
CDR3 length: 16
CDR3 protein: CASSVASSGSHNEQFF

J gene: TRBJ1-1
V gene: TRBV7-2
CDR3 length: 13
CDR3 protein: CASSLGGGTEAFF

J gene: TRBJ1-4
V gene: TRBV5-8
CDR3 length: 16
CDR3 protein: CASSLGRERTNEKLFF

J gene: TRBJ2-1
V gene: TRBV6-1
CDR3 length: 17
CDR3 protein: CASSAPLSGRQGSEQFF

J gene: TRBJ2-1
V gene: TRBV5-1
CDR3 length: 16
CDR3 protein: CASSLDKGIGDNEQFF

J gene: TRBJ1-5
V gene: TRBV6-1
CDR3 length: 13
CDR3 protein: CASSDLREQPQHF

J gene: TRBJ2-2
V gene: TRBV6-5
CDR3 length: 15
CDR3 protein: CASSSGLAGTGELFF

J gene: TRBJ2-5
V gene: TRBV19
CDR3 length: 12
CDR3 protein: CASKEGGETQYF

J gene: TRBJ2-3
V gene: TRBV6-4
CDR3 length: 13
CDR3 protein: CASSDDRRDTQYF

J gene: TRBJ2-7
V gene: TRBV28
CDR3 length: 12
CDR3 protein: CASSRVTYEQYF

J gene: TRBJ1-1
V gene: TRBV18
CDR3 length: 15
CDR3 protein: CASSPSTGEVFRAFF

J gene: TRBJ2-2
V gene: TRBV19
CDR3 length: 18
CDR3 protein: CASSPPGQGAGNTGELFF

J gene: TRBJ2-1
V gene: TRBV9
CDR3 length: 15
CDR3 protein: CASSVTGESYNEQFF

J gene: TRBJ1-2
V gene: TRBV28
CDR3 length: 16
CDR3 protein: CASSLMGGGGGYGYTF

J gene: TRBJ1-2
V gene: TRBV28
CDR3 length: 12
CDR3 protein: CASSLEPYGYTF

J gene: TRBJ2-7
V gene: TRBV7-2
CDR3 length: 14
CDR3 protein: CASSLANRVNEQYF

J gene: TRBJ2-1
V gene: TRBV5-5
CDR3 length: 15
CDR3 protein: CASSSGTGGNNEQFF

J gene: TRBJ1-2
V gene: TRBV30
CDR3 length: 13
CDR3 protein: CAWRGQGYSGYTF

J gene: TRBJ1-1
V gene: TRBV29-1
CDR3 length: 14
CDR3 protein: CSVGGTGGSTEAFF

J gene: TRBJ1-1
V gene: TRBV28
CDR3 length: 8
CDR3 protein: CASGGGFF

J gene: TRBJ2-3
V gene: TRBV7-2
CDR3 length: 14
CDR3 protein: CASSLPGQPDTQYF

J gene: TRBJ2-5
V gene: TRBV2
CDR3 length: 15
CDR3 protein: CASRGDRFMKETQYF

J gene: TRBJ2-5
V gene: TRBV11-2
CDR3 length: 15
CDR3 protein: CASSSLGQVGETQYF

J gene: TRBJ2-3
V gene: TRBV27
CDR3 length: 14
CDR3 protein: CASSLLRERDTQYF

J gene: TRBJ2-3
V gene: TRBV6-5
CDR3 length: 13
CDR3 protein: CAGRTGGTDTQYF

J gene: TRBJ2-7
V gene: TRBV29-1
CDR3 length: 14
CDR3 protein: CSALRLGDPYEQYF

J gene: TRBJ1-1
V gene: TRBV7-9
CDR3 length: 13
CDR3 protein: CASVQGMVTEAFF

J gene: TRBJ1-1
V gene: TRBV29-1
CDR3 length: 13
CDR3 protein: CSVATGAGTEAFF

J gene: TRBJ2-1
V gene: TRBV4-3
CDR3 length: 17
CDR3 protein: CASSQGLAGGAAHEQFF

J gene: TRBJ2-2
V gene: TRBV19
CDR3 length: 14
CDR3 protein: CASTPGARAGELFF

J gene: TRBJ1-4
V gene: TRBV29-1
CDR3 length: 15
CDR3 protein: CSVGSHRGLSEKLFF

J gene: TRBJ2-1
V gene: TRBV5-1
CDR3 length: 15
CDR3 protein: CASRPGTGIYNEQFF

J gene: TRBJ2-3
V gene: TRBV6-5
CDR3 length: 15
CDR3 protein: CASSRLAGGADTQYF

J gene: TRBJ1-5
V gene: TRBV19
CDR3 length: 17
CDR3 protein: CASKRTGGLVSNQPQHF

J gene: TRBJ2-1
V gene: TRBV5-6
CDR3 length: 18
CDR3 protein: CASSPDPRIGRVGDEQFF

J gene: TRBJ2-1
V gene: TRBV3-1/TRBV3-2
CDR3 length: 14
CDR3 protein: CASSQARGASEQFF

J gene: TRBJ1-4
V gene: TRBV9
CDR3 length: 12
CDR3 protein: CASSGGQEKLFF

J gene: TRBJ2-1
V gene: TRBV2
CDR3 length: 14
CDR3 protein: CASSTFFGNNEQFF

J gene: TRBJ1-2
V gene: TRBV5-4
CDR3 length: 15
CDR3 protein: CASSHSQGANYGYTF

J gene: TRBJ1-1
V gene: TRBV6-2/TRBV6-3
CDR3 length: 17
CDR3 protein: CASSFRGGRRLNTEAFF

J gene: TRBJ2-5
V gene: TRBV27
CDR3 length: 12
CDR3 protein: CASSPSGETQYF

J gene: TRBJ2-7
V gene: TRBV5-4
CDR3 length: 15
CDR3 protein: CASSLGGTGGNRQYF

J gene: TRBJ2-3
V gene: TRBV14
CDR3 length: 14
CDR3 protein: CASRSDFTTDTQYF

J gene: TRBJ2-3
V gene: TRBV5-1
CDR3 length: 15
CDR3 protein: CASSPGLAESDTQYF

J gene: TRBJ2-3
V gene: TRBV6-1
CDR3 length: 16
CDR3 protein: CASSEVLAGGADTQYF

J gene: TRBJ2-1
V gene: TRBV5-6
CDR3 length: 16
CDR3 protein: CASSGGTGSSYNEQFF

J gene: TRBJ2-3
V gene: TRBV4-1
CDR3 length: 13
CDR3 protein: CASSQGRVDTQYF

J gene: TRBJ1-2
V gene: TRBV10-2
CDR3 length: 14
CDR3 protein: CASSSGQGVAGYTF

J gene: TRBJ2-3
V gene: TRBV11-3
CDR3 length: 16
CDR3 protein: CASSLDSQGAADTQYF

J gene: TRBJ2-2
V gene: TRBV28
CDR3 length: 19
CDR3 protein: CASSFSGQRLAGRTGELFF

J gene: TRBJ1-5
V gene: TRBV7-2
CDR3 length: 14
CDR3 protein: CASSLGSGSRPQHF

J gene: TRBJ1-1
V gene: TRBV6-5
CDR3 length: 16
CDR3 protein: CASSSGEGSRNTEAFF

J gene: TRBJ2-7
V gene: TRBV20-1
CDR3 length: 11
CDR3 protein: CSARLTGAQYF

J gene: TRBJ1-4
V gene: TRBV5-1
CDR3 length: 13
CDR3 protein: CASQGQGVEKLFF

J gene: TRBJ2-5
V gene: TRBV29-1
CDR3 length: 11
CDR3 protein: CSVYIQETQYF

J gene: TRBJ2-2
V gene: TRBV27
CDR3 length: 15
CDR3 protein: CASSLWRANTGELFF

J gene: TRBJ2-2
V gene: TRBV11-3
CDR3 length: 16
CDR3 protein: CASSQRGRENTGELFF

J gene: TRBJ1-1
V gene: TRBV25-1
CDR3 length: 13
CDR3 protein: CASSEEAPPQAFF

J gene: TRBJ2-1
V gene: TRBV20-1
CDR3 length: 17
CDR3 protein: CSASDPQGVESYNEQFF